Presented here are 26 T cell receptor beta chains from one specimen sequenced in a study of T cells in narcolepsy. Profiled with immunoSEQ multiplex PCR; TCRdb holds only in-frame clones, not every one. The sample includes about 30,000 clones, roughly 78% of them seen just once. Source material: CD45RA- memory CD4+ T cells from PBMCs. These receptors were collected from a human donor with narcolepsy.

The chain employs TRBV15 and TRBJ1-1; no clear D gene. Germline V gene lookup returns CDR1 LNHNV and CDR2 YYDKDF (reference sequence). Trimming stripped 3 bases from V and 3 bases from J, with 20 bases between. The CDR3 totals 17 residues. CDR3 nucleotides: TGTGCCACCAGCAGGACCCTATCGAGGTATAAGGACACTGAAGCTTTCTTT. Translation: CATSRTLSRYKDTEAFF.

As to this clone: The same CDR3 is also encoded by other DNA sequences in this sample. V is TRBV9 and J is TRBJ2-2, with 10 bases aligning to TRBD2. In germline, CDR1 is SGDLS, CDR2 YYNGEE. V lost 0 bases and J lost 4; bases outside the gene matches: 9. This CDR3 has 18 residues. CDR3 residues: CASSVEASGRGSTGELFF. Here the CDR3 DNA reads TGTGCCAGCAGCGTAGAGGCTAGCGGGAGAGGTTCCACCGGGGAGCTGTTTTTT.

The gene calls are TRBV11-2 and TRBJ1-1; 9 nucleotides agree with TRBD1. The CDR3 has 13 amino acids. The trim removed 6 bases at V and 5 bases at J, leaving 4 bases unmatched. The germline gives CDR1 SGHAT, CDR2 FQNNGV. The CDR3 here is CASRRDRATEAFF. The DNA for the CDR3 is TGTGCCAGCAGGAGGGACAGGGCAACTGAAGCTTTCTTT.

This rearrangement joins TRBV15 to TRBJ2-2; unclear D gene. The CDR3 sequence is 13 residues long. Germline CDR1 reads LNHNV; CDR2 reads YYDKDF (reference sequence). The V end was cut by 0 bases, the J end by 5 bases, with 4 bases between. CDR3 sequence: CATSRDRTGELFF. DNA of the CDR3: TGTGCCACCAGCAGAGATAGAACCGGGGAGCTGTTTTTT.

The CDR3 is CASSQEGAYGYTF. CDR3 sequence (DNA): TGTGCCAGCAGCCAGGAAGGGGCCTATGGCTACACCTTC. The rearrangement uses TRBV7-3 and TRBJ1-2; D perhaps matches TRBD1 (5 bases). The CDR3 runs to 13 residues. Between the trimmed V and J ends, which lost 5 bases and 4 bases, there was a span of 11 bases. Germline V gene lookup returns CDR1 SGHTA and CDR2 FQGTGA.

As to this clone: Additional DNA sequences in this sample encode the identical CDR3. The chain has TRBV7-9 and TRBJ2-1; D may match TRBD1 or TRBD2 (6 bases each). Germline lookup yields CDR1 SEHNR and CDR2 FQNEAQ (reference sequence). The V and J ends lost 1 base and 0 bases respectively, with 7 bases between them. The CDR3 sequence is 15 residues long. The CDR3 region has the DNA TGTGCCAGCAGCTTAGAGGGGGGCTCCTACAATGAGCAGTTCTTC. Translated, it gives CASSLEGGSYNEQFF.

The J gene is TRBJ2-1, the V gene TRBV5-1, with D possibly TRBD1 on 5 matching bases. Germline V CDR1 and CDR2: SGHRS, YFSETQ. The CDR3 spans 14 residues. Trimming took 4 bases from V and 4 from J, leaving 12 bases between them. For the CDR3, the DNA is TGCGCCAGCAGCAACATGGGGCAATACAATGAGCAGTTCTTC. Translating it yields CASSNMGQYNEQFF.

This clone is a singleton in its sample. The rearrangement links TRBV5-1 to TRBJ1-1; D might be TRBD1 (6 bases). V lost 2 bases to trimming and J lost 0 bases, with 11 bases between them. CDR1 SGHRS and CDR2 YFSETQ come from the germline V gene. The CDR3 covers 15 residues. The CDR3 here is CASSFTGTLNTEAFF. As DNA, the CDR3 is TGCGCCAGCAGCTTTACCGGGACACTGAACACTGAAGCTTTCTTT. Filled out from reference TRBV5-1 and TRBJ1-1, the complete variable domain reads KAGVTQTPRYLIKTRGQQVTLSCSPISGHRSVSWYQQTPGQGLQFLFEYFSETQRNKGNFPGRFSGRQFSNSRSEMNVSTLELGDSALYLCASSFTGTLNTEAFFGQGTRLTVV.

The chain uses TRBV5-1 and TRBJ2-1, with 11 bases identical to TRBD1. J lost 9 bases, V lost 4 bases, and 9 bases had no gene match. CDR3 length: 15 residues. Germline V gene data show CDR1 as SGHRS and CDR2 as YFSETQ. The CDR3 coding sequence is TGCGCCAGCAGCCTGTCCCGGGACAGGGGGGGTGAGCAGTTCTTC. Its translation is CASSLSRDRGGEQFF.

The chain has TRBV9 and TRBJ2-3; unclear D gene. This CDR3 has 14 amino acids. Trimming removed 2 bases at V and 1 base at J, with 8 bases between. Germline V gene sequence: CDR1 SGDLS, CDR2 YYNGEE. CDR3 sequence reads: CASSVSHGTDTQYF. In DNA form, the CDR3 reads TGTGCCAGCAGCGTGAGCCATGGCACAGATACGCAGTATTTT.

J is TRBJ2-3 and V is TRBV4-2; 10 nucleotides line up with TRBD2. Trimming removed 4 bases from V and 4 bases from J; junction bases left unmatched: 11. The germline CDR1 and CDR2 sequences are LGHNA and YNFKEQ. The CDR3 consists of 17 residues. CDR3 protein: CASSPLAGGPRADTQYF. CDR3 nucleotides: TGTGCCAGCAGCCCTTTAGCGGGAGGCCCTAGGGCAGATACGCAGTATTTT.

The chain links TRBV7-9 to TRBJ1-2, with TRBD1 matching over 12 bases. The V and J ends lost 3 bases and 7 bases, in that order; junction bases with no gene match: 9. Germline CDR1 and CDR2: SEHNR and FQNEAQ (reference sequence). CDR3 length: 16 amino acids. The CDR3 region is CASSLDRDRGLRGYTF. The CDR3 DNA reads TGTGCCAGCAGCTTGGACCGGGACAGGGGGCTTCGTGGCTACACCTTC.

The CDR3 DNA follows: TGTGCCTCCTCCGGGACAGGGGTAAACACCATATATTTT. This sequence encodes CASSGTGVNTIYF. V usage is TRBV30 and J usage is TRBJ1-3, with 10 positions matching TRBD1. V lost 7 bases, J lost 6 bases, and 6 bases stayed unmatched. This CDR3 comprises 13 residues. Germline CDR1 reads GTSNPN; CDR2 reads SVGIG (reference sequence).

This sequence joins TRBV30 and TRBJ1-3; D gene uncertain. The CDR3 contains 11 residues. CDR1 is GTSNPN, CDR2 SVGIG, per germline (reference sequence). V lost 7 bases and J 4 bases, leaving 8 bases between the germline ends. CDR3 nucleotides: TGTGCCTTGACCGGGGGAAACACCATATATTTT. It is translated as CALTGGNTIYF.

The chain employs TRBV7-9 and TRBJ2-7; D may be TRBD2 (6 bases). Germline V CDR1 and CDR2: SEHNR, FQNEAQ (reference sequence). The V end was cut by 3 bases, the J end by 2 bases, with 8 bases between. This CDR3 region has 13 residues. The CDR3 loop reads CASSLPGAYEQYF. CDR3 nucleotide sequence: TGTGCCAGCAGCTTGCCGGGAGCCTACGAGCAGTACTTC.

The chain has TRBV7-8 and TRBJ2-7, with TRBD1 matching 10 bases. The CDR3 contains 14 residues. With 5 bases clipped from V and 6 bases from J, the junction kept 7 bases outside the gene matches. The germline V gene encodes CDR1 SGHVS and CDR2 FQNEAQ. CDR3 loop: CASSLRDRGSEQYF. In DNA, the CDR3 is TGTGCCAGCAGCCTCCGGGACAGGGGTTCCGAGCAGTACTTC.

The chain has TRBV19 and TRBJ2-3; possibly TRBD2 for D (6 bases). The V end lost 8 bases, the J end lost 2 bases, and 14 bases lay between the germline ends. The length of the CDR3 is 14 residues. Germline V CDR1 and CDR2: LNHDA, SQIVND (reference sequence). CDR3 in DNA: TGTGCCAGTTTGGCGGGCGGGAACACAGATACGCAGTATTTT. Residues: CASLAGGNTDTQYF.

This clone appeared a single time. The genes are TRBV15 and TRBJ1-2, with D maybe TRBD1 (6 bases). V was cut by 4 bases and J by 8 bases, with 17 bases left in between. Germline loops: CDR1 LNHNV, CDR2 YYDKDF (reference sequence). The CDR3 runs to 14 residues. The CDR3 region is CATSNRATAAGYTF. The CDR3 DNA is TGTGCCACCAGCAACAGGGCAACGGCAGCCGGCTACACCTTC.

The genes are TRBV2 and TRBJ2-7; D is perhaps TRBD2 (5 bases). CDR1 is SNHLY, CDR2 FYNNEI, per germline. V was cut by 7 bases and J by 7 bases, with 17 bases left in between. The CDR3 is 13 amino acids. CDR3 amino acids: CASMLRPPGEQYF. The DNA of the CDR3 is TGTGCCAGCATGCTCAGGCCGCCGGGAGAGCAGTACTTC.

The chain combines TRBV5-1 with TRBJ1-1; perhaps TRBD1 as D (5 bases). The germline gives CDR1 SGHRS, CDR2 YFSETQ. This CDR3 region has 19 residues. V shed 4 bases and J shed 1 base, with 26 bases lying between them. CDR3 bases: TGCGCCAGCAGCCCACGCGGGGTAGGGACGGAGACACGGAACACTGAAGCTTTCTTT. Translation: CASSPRGVGTETRNTEAFF.

The chain links TRBV5-5 to TRBJ2-6; 8 bases map to TRBD1. CDR1 is SGHKS, CDR2 YYEKEE, per germline (reference sequence). J was trimmed by 0 bases and V by 4 bases; bases with no gene match: 6. The CDR3 is 17 amino acids. The CDR3 here is CASSPGQGFSGANVLTF. The CDR3 DNA follows: TGTGCCAGCAGCCCCGGACAGGGATTCTCTGGGGCCAACGTCCTGACTTTC.

This sequence joins TRBV9 and TRBJ1-4; 9 bases agree with TRBD1. The length of the CDR3 is 15 residues. CDR1 SGDLS and CDR2 YYNGEE come from the germline V gene. V trimming: 2 bases; J trimming: 6 bases; junction bases outside the gene matches: 5. CDR3 sequence: CASSVGTGNHEKLFF. CDR3 in DNA: TGTGCCAGCAGCGTTGGGACAGGGAATCATGAAAAACTGTTTTTT.

The rearrangement uses TRBV29-1 and TRBJ1-2; no clear D. CDR1 and CDR2 (germline): SQVTM, ANQGSEA. The CDR3 sequence is 12 residues long. The V end lost 4 bases, the J end lost 2 bases, and 8 bases lay between the germline ends. CDR3: CSVVSLNYGYTF. The CDR3, as DNA: TGCAGCGTTGTAAGTTTAAACTATGGCTACACCTTC.

This chain links TRBV19 with TRBJ2-1; D possibly matches TRBD1 or TRBD2 (5 bases each). The V and J ends lost 6 bases and 8 bases respectively, with 11 bases between them. This CDR3 comprises 12 residues. The germline V gene encodes CDR1 LNHDA and CDR2 SQIVND (reference sequence). The CDR3 reads CASSPRGDEQFF. CDR3 in DNA: TGTGCCAGTAGCCCCAGAGGGGATGAGCAGTTCTTC.

The chain recombines TRBV6-1 with TRBJ1-3; tentative D call: TRBD1 (5 bases). The V end was cut by 3 bases, the J end by 0 bases, with 15 bases between. This CDR3 region has 17 residues. CDR1 and CDR2 from the germline V gene are MNHNS and SASEGT. CDR3 nucleotide sequence: TGTGCCAGCAGTGACCGATATGACAGATCCTCTGGAAACACCATATATTTT. Translation: CASSDRYDRSSGNTIYF.

The gene calls are TRBV5-4 and TRBJ1-1; D not certain. Germline values: CDR1 SGHNT, CDR2 YYREEE (reference sequence). The CDR3 runs 16 residues. Trimming removed 1 base from V and 0 bases from J, with 13 bases in between. The chain's CDR3 is CASSLSRKNMNTEAFF. The CDR3 coding sequence is TGTGCCAGCAGCTTGAGTAGGAAGAACATGAACACTGAAGCTTTCTTT.